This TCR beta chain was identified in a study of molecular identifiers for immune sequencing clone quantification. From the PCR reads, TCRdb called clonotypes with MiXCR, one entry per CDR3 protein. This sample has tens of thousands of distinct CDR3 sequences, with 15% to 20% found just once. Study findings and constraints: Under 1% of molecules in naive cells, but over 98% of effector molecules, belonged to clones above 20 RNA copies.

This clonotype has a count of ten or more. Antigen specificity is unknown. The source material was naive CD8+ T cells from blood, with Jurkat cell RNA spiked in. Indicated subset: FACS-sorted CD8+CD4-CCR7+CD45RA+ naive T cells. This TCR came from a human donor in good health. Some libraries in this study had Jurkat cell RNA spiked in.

Written as DNA, the CDR3 is TGTGCCAGCAGCAAAGTGGGCGGACCCAGCACAGATACGCAGTATTTT. Its translation: CASSKVGGPSTDTQYF. The V and J genes are TRBV21-1 and TRBJ2-3; the D call in the table, TRBD1, was not verified against the DNA. TRBV21-1 is labeled a pseudogene. The CDR3 loop spans 16 amino acids.